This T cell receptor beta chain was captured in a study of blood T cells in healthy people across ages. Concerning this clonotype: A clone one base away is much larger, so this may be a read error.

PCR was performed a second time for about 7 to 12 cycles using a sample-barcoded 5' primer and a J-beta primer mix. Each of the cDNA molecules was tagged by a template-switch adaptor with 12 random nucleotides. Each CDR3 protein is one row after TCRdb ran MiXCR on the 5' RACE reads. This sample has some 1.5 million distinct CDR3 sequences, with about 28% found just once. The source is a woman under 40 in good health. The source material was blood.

CDR3 protein: CASSTGLDQPQHF. In DNA, the CDR3 is TGTGCCAGCAGTACGGGGCTCGATCAGCCCCAGCATTTT. The chain couples TRBV2 to TRBJ1-5; weak D call: TRBD1 (5 bases). Trimming pared 5 bases from V and 5 bases from J, leaving 10 bases between. Germline V gene data show CDR1 as SNHLY and CDR2 as FYNNEI. CDR3 length: 13 amino acids.